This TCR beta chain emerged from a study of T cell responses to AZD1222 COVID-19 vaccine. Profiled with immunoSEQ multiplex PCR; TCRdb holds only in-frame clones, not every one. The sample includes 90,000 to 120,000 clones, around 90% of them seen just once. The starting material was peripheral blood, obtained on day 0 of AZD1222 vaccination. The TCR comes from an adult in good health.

The CDR3 sequence: CASSATAGVGLRGNEQFF. DNA for the CDR3: TGTGCCAGTAGTGCAACCGCTGGGGTTGGATTACGCGGCAATGAGCAGTTCTTC. The V call is TRBV19, the J call TRBJ2-1, with D hard to call. This CDR3 region has 18 residues. Germline CDR1 LNHDA, CDR2 SQIVND (reference sequence). The ends were cut back, 5 bases at V and 6 bases at J, with 26 bases in the middle. Together with reference TRBV19 and TRBJ2-1, the CDR3 gives the full variable domain: DGGITQSPKYLFRKEGQNVTLSCEQNLNHDAMYWYRQDPGQGLRLIYYSQIVNDFQKGDIAEGYSVSREKKESFPLTVTSAQKNPTAFYLCASSATAGVGLRGNEQFFGPGTRLTVL.